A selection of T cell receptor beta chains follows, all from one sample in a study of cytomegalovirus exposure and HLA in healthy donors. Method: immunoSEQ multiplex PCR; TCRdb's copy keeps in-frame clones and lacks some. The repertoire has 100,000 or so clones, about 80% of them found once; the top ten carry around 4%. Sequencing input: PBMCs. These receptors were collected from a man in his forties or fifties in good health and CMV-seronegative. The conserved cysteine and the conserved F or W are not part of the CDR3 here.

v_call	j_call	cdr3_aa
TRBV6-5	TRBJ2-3	ASSYSNRGLNTQY
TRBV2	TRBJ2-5	ASRLTGATMETQY
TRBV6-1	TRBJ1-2	ASSAGQTGVGGGYT
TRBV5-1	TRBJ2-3	ASSTTPGAADTQY
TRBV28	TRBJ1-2	ASSSGQAVFYGYT
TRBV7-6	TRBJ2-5	ASSPQGVETQY
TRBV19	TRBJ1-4	ASSIRGAANEKLF
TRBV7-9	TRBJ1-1	ASSLNTVNTEAF
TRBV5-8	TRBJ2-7	ASSLAQNEQY
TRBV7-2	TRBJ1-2	ASSSSGRDRGQWGYT
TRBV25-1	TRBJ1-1	ASSPWEVQGAAAF
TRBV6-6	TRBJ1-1	ASSPHAWGDTEAF
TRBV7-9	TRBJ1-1	ASEDIRNTEAF
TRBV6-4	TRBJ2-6	ASSDRGTGGVGANVLT
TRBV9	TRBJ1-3	ASMAGGPDSGNTIY
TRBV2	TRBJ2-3	ASGGAYTPSTDAQY
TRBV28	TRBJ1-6	ASIPTARNSPLH
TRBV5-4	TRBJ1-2	ASSLGGRDGYT
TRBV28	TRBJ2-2	AVGTGLNTGELF
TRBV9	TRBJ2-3	ASSAEGGRGTQY
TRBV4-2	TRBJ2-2	ASRDRVGTGELF
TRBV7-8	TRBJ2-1	ASSPSFAGPF
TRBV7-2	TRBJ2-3	ASSLYLAGGDTQY
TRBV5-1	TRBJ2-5	ASSSSSGGKGETQY
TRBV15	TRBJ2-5	ATSRDTARSAETQY
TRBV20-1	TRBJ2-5	SARSGPVQY